Below, 6 T cell receptor beta chains from the same sample are listed, as sequenced in a study of tumor-infiltrating lymphocytes in primary liver carcinoma. Extraction also yielded germline DNA, while blood RNA was obtained from unsorted whole blood. A primer matching the constant region was used to make TCR beta cDNA from around 460 ng of total RNA. ARM-PCR was slightly modified, and three nested multiplex PCR rounds with it gave rise to the TCR beta libraries. Running 9 to 11 cycles apiece, the first two PCR rounds relied on TRBV1-TRBV30 forward primers together with a C-beta reverse primer. One entry per CDR3 protein, called by TCRdb with MiXCR from the multiplex PCR reads. The sample consists of 250,000 to 350,000 distinct CDR3 sequences, more than 55% of them appearing once. Sample: peripheral blood. These receptors were obtained from a woman in her twenties or thirties with primary liver carcinoma and hepatitis B virus infection.

The CDR3 sequence: CASSAELWDRLNYGYTF. The CDR3 DNA is TGTGCCAGCAGCGCCGAGCTTTGGGACAGGCTTAACTATGGCTACACCTTC. The rearrangement uses TRBV7-9 and TRBJ1-2, with TRBD1 matching 8 bases. Trimming removed 5 bases from V and 1 base from J; junction bases left unmatched: 12. The CDR3 sequence is 17 residues long. Germline CDR1 and CDR2: SEHNR and FQNEAQ (reference sequence).

About this clonotype itself: Being one base from a much bigger clone, this may be a read error. The rearrangement joins TRBV4-1 to TRBJ2-1; possible D gene TRBD1, 6 bases. CDR3 length: 17 amino acids. The V gene lost 0 bases and the J gene lost 4 bases, with 16 bases spanning the gap. From germline, CDR1 is MGHRA and CDR2 YSYEKL. The CDR3 protein is CASSQDEVDRMYNEQFF. CDR3 in DNA: TGCGCCAGCAGCCAAGATGAAGTAGACAGGATGTACAATGAGCAGTTCTTC.

On this clonotype: A much bigger clone sits one base away, suggesting this may be a read error. The V and J genes are TRBV12-3 or TRBV12-4 and TRBJ2-1; maybe TRBD1 (5 bases). V lost 5 bases, J lost 14 bases, and 13 bases lay in between. The CDR3 is made up of 11 amino acids. The CDR3 is CASSRIGEKFF. CDR3 in DNA: TGTGCCAGCAGTCGGATAGGGGAAAAGTTCTTC.

Points on this clonotype: The germline gene is not matched at one end of the junction; a read error may be the cause. The genes are TRBV4-3 and TRBJ2-7; a weak D match, TRBD1 (8 bases). The CDR3 has 15 amino acids. Germline V gene lookup returns CDR1 LGHNA and CDR2 YSLEER. In nucleotides, the CDR3 is TGCACCAGCAGCCAAGATCGATGGACAGGGCGGGAGCAGTATTTC. Translating gives CTSSQDRWTGREQYF.

As DNA, the CDR3 is TGTGCCAGCAGTTACCCGACATCTGTGATAGTGGGGCACTACGAGCAGTACTTC. It codes for CASSYPTSVIVGHYEQYF. The V and J genes are TRBV6-2 or TRBV6-3 and TRBJ2-7, with TRBD1 as a possible D gene (5 bases). The CDR3 is 18 amino acids. The V end was cut by 2 bases, the J end by 3 bases, with 23 bases between. Germline values: CDR1 MNHEY, CDR2 SVGEGT.

Of note for this clonotype: One junction end disagrees with the germline gene, perhaps due to a read error. CDR3 protein: CVSSLTRNEQFF. DNA of the CDR3: TGTGTCAGCAGCTTAACGAGGAATGAGCAGTTCTTC. The chain joins TRBV11-2 to TRBJ2-1; D gene unclear. The V gene's germline CDR1 is SGHAT and CDR2 FQNNGV. The CDR3 is 12 residues long. Supplemented by reference TRBV11-2 and TRBJ2-1, the full variable domain reads EAGVAQSPRYKIIEKRQSVAFWCNPISGHATLYWYQQILGQGPKLLIQFQNNGVVDDSQLPKDRFSAERLKGVDSTLKIQPAKLEDSAVYLCVSSLTRNEQFFGPGTRLTVL.